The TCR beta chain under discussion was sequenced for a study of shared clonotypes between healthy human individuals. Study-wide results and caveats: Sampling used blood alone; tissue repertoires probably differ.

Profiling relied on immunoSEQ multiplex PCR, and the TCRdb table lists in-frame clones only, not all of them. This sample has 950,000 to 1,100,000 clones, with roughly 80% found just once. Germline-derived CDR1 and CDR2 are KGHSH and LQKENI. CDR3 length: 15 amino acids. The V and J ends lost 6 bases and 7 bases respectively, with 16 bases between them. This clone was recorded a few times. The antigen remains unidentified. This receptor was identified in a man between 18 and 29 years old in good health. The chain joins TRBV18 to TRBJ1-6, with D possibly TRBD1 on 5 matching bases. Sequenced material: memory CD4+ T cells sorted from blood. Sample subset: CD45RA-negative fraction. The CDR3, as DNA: TGTGCCAGCTCGCCGCCGGCTGGGGCGAATTCACCCCTCCACTTT. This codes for CASSPPAGANSPLHF.